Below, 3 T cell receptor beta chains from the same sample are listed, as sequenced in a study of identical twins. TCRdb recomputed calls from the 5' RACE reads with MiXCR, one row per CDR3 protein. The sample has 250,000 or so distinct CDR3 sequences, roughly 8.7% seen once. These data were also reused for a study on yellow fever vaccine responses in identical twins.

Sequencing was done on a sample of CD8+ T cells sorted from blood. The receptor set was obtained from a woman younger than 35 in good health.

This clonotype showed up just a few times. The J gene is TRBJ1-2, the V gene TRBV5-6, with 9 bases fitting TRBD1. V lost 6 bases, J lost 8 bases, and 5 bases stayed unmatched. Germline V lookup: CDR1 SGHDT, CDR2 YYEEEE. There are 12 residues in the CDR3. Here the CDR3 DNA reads TGTGCCAGCATACAGGGGGCGGGCGGCTACACCTTC. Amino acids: CASIQGAGGYTF.

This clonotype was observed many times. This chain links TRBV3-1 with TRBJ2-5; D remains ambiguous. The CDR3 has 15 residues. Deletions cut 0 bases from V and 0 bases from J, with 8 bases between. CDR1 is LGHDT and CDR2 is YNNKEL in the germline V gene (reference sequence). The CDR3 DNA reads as TGTGCCAGCAGCCAAGATCGTAGGTACCAAGAGACCCAGTACTTC. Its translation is CASSQDRRYQETQYF.

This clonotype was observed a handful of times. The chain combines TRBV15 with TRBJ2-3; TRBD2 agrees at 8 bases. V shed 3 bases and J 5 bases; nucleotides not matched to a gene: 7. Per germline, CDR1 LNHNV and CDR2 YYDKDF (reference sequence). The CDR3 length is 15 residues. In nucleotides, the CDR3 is TGTGCCACCAGCAGTTGGCGGGGGGAGGGAGATACGCAGTATTTT. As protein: CATSSWRGEGDTQYF.